The clone carrying this T cell receptor (beta chain) occurred many times. The target antigen is unknown. This sample is drawn from a study of T cells in Graves' hyperthyroidism and ophthalmopathy. Absence of ophthalmopathy progression within 18 months defined stable Graves' hyperthyroidism. Those patients with uncontrolled infection, other autoimmune disease, pregnancy or lactation were excluded. V shed 2 bases and J 0 bases; nucleotides not matched to a gene: 3. This CDR3 spans 15 amino acids. Germline values: CDR1 DFQATT, CDR2 SNEGSKA (reference sequence). Study outcomes and limitations: Ophthalmopathy onset followed model prediction by a median about 6.5 months. Blood samples included most of the expanded thyroid clonotypes exceeding 0.001.

TCR beta CDR3 region amplification was performed from RNA transcripts. TCR CDR3 regions were first amplified by RT-PCR with HTBI primers. TCRdb re-analysed the multiplex PCR reads in MiXCR, keeping a single row per CDR3 protein. Among about 700,000 distinct CDR3 sequences listed, 12% to 15% were seen once. Sample: blood. The sequence came from a woman aged 18-30 years with Graves' hyperthyroidism. The chain employs TRBV20-1 and TRBJ2-1; 8 bases agree with TRBD2. CDR3 protein: CSARSGGSSYNEQFF. The CDR3 coding sequence is TGCAGTGCTAGATCGGGGGGGAGCTCCTACAATGAGCAGTTCTTC.